This T cell receptor beta chain was found in a study of blood T cell repertoires in COVID-19 (dated by TCRdb to 2019 to 2021). For the wider study: The collaborator samples originated in the United States, Italy and Spain and spanned the acute and convalescent phases of COVID-19. The repertoires were released in a freely available public database intended as a resource for research on the immune response to SARS-CoV-2. Samples were obtained from the ongoing ImmuneRACE study (first 160 participants) and from some 1,300 subjects provided by 6 global collaborators. The material from the prospective study consisted of cDNA or gDNA derived from T cells, B-cell-depleted T cells, or PBMCs. Subjects who had been exposed to COVID-19, were actively infected with it, or had recovered from it provided the deeply sampled blood TCRbeta repertoires that made up the dataset. Where available, HLA class I and class II types were taken from metadata supplied by the sample provider and were not determined by assay-based typing. A de-identified subject ID, COVID-19 status, age in years and sex were almost always included in the sample metadata.

Each collaborating institution followed its own protocols to collect whole blood in K2EDTA tubes. Collaborator samples were shipped for TCRbeta analysis as frozen whole blood, isolated PBMCs, or DNA extracted from either sample type. With respect to this clone: This receptor's antigen is unknown. No much larger clone is present one base from it, and per-base qualities are unavailable.

The immunoSEQ Assay, a bias-controlled multiplex PCR, was used to amplify TCRbeta CDR3 regions from genomic DNA. For the original study's pipeline: Within the assay, amplification of reference gene primers was used to estimate how many nucleated cells each sample contained. Sequence reads were collapsed and filtered to measure the absolute abundance of every unique TCRbeta CDR3 rearrangement. For each sample, productive Simpson clonality was calculated as the square root of Simpson's diversity index over productive rearrangements. TCRdb mirrors the immuneACCESS table, restricted to in-frame sequences. Some clones are absent from its copies; in checked studies, under half trace to an unresolved V gene, and the reason for the others is unknown. V, J and clone size are those of that table, while D and trimming were read from the DNA. The sample profile shows more than 110,000 clones; approximately 90% of them were found once. Roughly 4% of the sample is in the top ten clones.

Reading from cysteine to phenylalanine, the CDR3 counts 16 amino acids. Of all the DNA, just the CDR3 is kept, 48 bases in frame from base 1. CDR1 and CDR2 were assigned from the germline V gene as SGHNT and YENEEA. Trimming leaves V shorter by 0 bases and J shorter by 4 bases, with the junction holding 6 bases beyond the gene matches. Broad study findings and their caveats: The quantity of clinical and demographic metadata differed by source and by participant and was supplied without curation.

Source material: peripheral blood. The clonotype originates from a woman in her forties with acute or convalescent COVID-19. In this chain, TRBV11-3 is recombined with TRBJ1-5; TRBD1 lines up with 7 middle nucleotides. The sequenced DNA: TGTGCCAGCAGCTTAGAAGGGACAGTGGGTAATCAGCCCCAGCATTTT. Translation gives CASSLEGTVGNQPQHF.